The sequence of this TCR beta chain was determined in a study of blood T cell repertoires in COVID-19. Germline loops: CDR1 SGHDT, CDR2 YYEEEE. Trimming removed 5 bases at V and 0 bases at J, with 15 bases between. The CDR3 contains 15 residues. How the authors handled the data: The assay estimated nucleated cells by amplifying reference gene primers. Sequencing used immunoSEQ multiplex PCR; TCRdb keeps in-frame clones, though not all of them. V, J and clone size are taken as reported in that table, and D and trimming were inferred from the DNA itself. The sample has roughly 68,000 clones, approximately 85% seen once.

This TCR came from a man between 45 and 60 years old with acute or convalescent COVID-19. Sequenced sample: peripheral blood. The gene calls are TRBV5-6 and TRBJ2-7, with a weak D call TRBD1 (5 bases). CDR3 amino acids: CASRPDSLVSYEQYF. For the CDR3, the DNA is TGTGCCAGCAGACCCGACAGTTTGGTCTCCTACGAGCAGTACTTC.